Each of the 5 T cell receptor beta chains below was sequenced from the same sample in a study of T cells in Graves' hyperthyroidism and ophthalmopathy. There were TCR beta CDR3 regions amplified from RNA transcripts. HTBI primers were used for first-round RT-PCR of the TCR CDR3. Each CDR3 protein gets one entry after TCRdb re-called the multiplex PCR reads with MiXCR. The sample has a few hundred thousand distinct CDR3 sequences, over 15% seen once; the top ten hold under 20%. Source material: blood. These receptors were collected from a woman younger than 35 with Graves' ophthalmopathy.

The table lists this clonotype with many counts. The CDR3, as DNA: TGTGCCAGCAGCTATCGGACTAGCGGGGGCCAAGAGACCCAGTACTTC. Translation: CASSYRTSGGQETQYF. The chain combines TRBV6-1 with TRBJ2-5, with TRBD2 identical over 13 bases. CDR3 length: 16 amino acids. Germline trimming cut 6 bases from V and 1 base from J; bases unmatched to any gene: 5. Germline CDR1 MNHNS, CDR2 SASEGT.

The rearrangement links TRBV5-6 to TRBJ2-7; the D is unclear. V dropped 0 bases and J dropped 0 bases, with 10 bases sitting between them. The germline V gene has CDR1 SGHDT and CDR2 YYEEEE. The CDR3 sequence is 15 residues long. The CDR3 reads CASSLVQCTSYEQYF. The DNA of the CDR3 is TGTGCCAGCAGCTTGGTACAGTGTACCTCCTACGAGCAGTACTTC. The full variable domain, completed using reference TRBV5-6 and TRBJ2-7, is DAGVTQSPTHLIKTRGQQVTLRCSPKSGHDTVSWYQQALGQGPQFIFQYYEEEERQRGNFPDRFSGHQFPNYSSELNVNALLLGDSALYLCASSLVQCTSYEQYFGPGTRLTVT.

This clonotype was observed a handful of times. The chain links TRBV30 to TRBJ2-1; D may be TRBD1 or TRBD2 (5 bases each). Germline loops: CDR1 GTSNPN, CDR2 SVGIG (reference sequence). V was cut by 3 bases and J by 4 bases, with 10 bases left in between. The CDR3 sequence is 13 residues long. Here the CDR3 DNA reads TGTGCCTGGAGGACAGACTATTACAATGAGCAGTTCTTC. Translating gives CAWRTDYYNEQFF.

This clonotype was detected only a few times. This chain joins TRBV27 and TRBJ1-3; D unclear. The germline gives CDR1 MNHEY, CDR2 SMNVEV (reference sequence). V lost 5 bases and J 0 bases, leaving 17 bases between the germline ends. The CDR3 length is 17 residues. CDR3 sequence: CASSPYNGISSGNTIYF. The DNA of the CDR3 is TGTGCCAGCAGTCCCTATAACGGGATCTCCTCTGGAAACACCATATATTTT.

This clonotype showed up many times. The genes are TRBV5-1 and TRBJ2-1; TRBD1 or TRBD2 may be the D gene (5 bases each). The V gene's germline CDR1 is SGHRS and CDR2 YFSETQ. Trimming took off 0 bases at V and 2 bases at J, with 12 bases between the two ends. CDR3 length equals 16 residues. The CDR3 is CASSLGGAGPYNEQFF. CDR3 DNA: TGCGCCAGCAGCTTGGGAGGGGCGGGTCCCTACAATGAGCAGTTCTTC. The complete variable domain, with remaining parts taken from reference TRBV5-1 and TRBJ2-1, reads KAGVTQTPRYLIKTRGQQVTLSCSPISGHRSVSWYQQTPGQGLQFLFEYFSETQRNKGNFPGRFSGRQFSNSRSEMNVSTLELGDSALYLCASSLGGAGPYNEQFFGPGTRLTVL.